The 28 T cell receptor beta chains below come from one sample, sequenced in a study of blood T cells in healthy people across ages. A second about 6 to 12 cycle PCR used barcoded and J-beta primers. Using its own MiXCR run on the 5' RACE reads, TCRdb lists one record per CDR3 protein. The table includes hundreds of thousands of distinct CDR3 sequences, under 25% detected once. The sample was blood. Every receptor here comes from a man between 65 and 85 years old in good health.

There are a few counts of this clonotype. The chain combines TRBV7-2 with TRBJ2-3; TRBD2 matches at 7 bases. V trimming: 2 bases; J trimming: 4 bases; junction bases outside the gene matches: 6. Germline V lookup: CDR1 SGHTA, CDR2 FQGNSA. This CDR3 region has 15 residues. In DNA, the CDR3 is TGTGCCAGCAGCTTATGGCGGGAGTCAGCAGATACGCAGTATTTT. As protein: CASSLWRESADTQYF.

This rearrangement joins TRBV27 to TRBJ1-6; 7 positions agree with TRBD1. The V gene's germline CDR1 is MNHEY and CDR2 SMNVEV (reference sequence). With V trimmed by 4 bases and J by 8 bases, 8 bases remained unmatched. The CDR3 is 15 residues long. The CDR3, as DNA: TGTGCCAGCAGTTGGGGCAGGGGGACGGATTCACCCCTCCACTTT. Its protein is CASSWGRGTDSPLHF.

The chain uses TRBV5-1 and TRBJ2-5; TRBD2 is a possible D gene (5 bases). The end of the DNA is better explained by TRBJ2-1, so the J call may be wrong. Germline assignment: CDR1 SGHRS and CDR2 YFSETQ. The CDR3 length is 16 residues. The CDR3 spells CASSLAALANIHEQFF. CDR3 sequence (DNA): TGCGCCAGCAGCTTGGCGGCGCTAGCCAATATCCATGAGCAGTTCTTC.

This sequence joins TRBV3-1 and TRBJ1-3; D is ambiguous. Germline lookup yields CDR1 LGHDT and CDR2 YNNKEL (reference sequence). The CDR3 is 15 amino acids. V gave up 2 bases and J gave up 0 bases, with 8 bases separating them. CDR3 DNA: TGTGCCAGCAGCCAACGCGGGAACTCTGGAAACACCATATATTTT. It translates to CASSQRGNSGNTIYF.

In regard to this clonotype: One junction end disagrees with the germline gene, perhaps due to a read error. The CDR3 region has the DNA TGTGCCAGCAGCTCATCTAAGAGCTCCTACAATGAGCAGCTCTTC. As protein: CASSSSKSSYNEQLF. The J gene is TRBJ2-1, the V gene TRBV7-2; no definite D call. Germline assignment: CDR1 SGHTA and CDR2 FQGNSA. CDR3 length equals 15 residues.

This chain joins TRBV5-6 and TRBJ2-3; 9 bases agree with TRBD1. The CDR3 covers 15 residues. Per the germline V gene, CDR1 is SGHDT and CDR2 is YYEEEE. This CDR3 reads CASERGGQGTDTQYF. The CDR3 nucleotides read TGTGCTAGCGAACGTGGGGGACAGGGAACAGATACGCAGTATTTT. The variable domain in full, with the rest retrieved from reference TRBV5-6 and TRBJ2-3, is DAGVTQSPTHLIKTRGQQVTLRCSPKSGHDTVSWYQQALGQGPQFIFQYYEEEERQRGNFPDRFSGHQFPNYSSELNVNALLLGDSALYLCASERGGQGTDTQYFGPGTRLTVL.

Only a few counts were recorded for this clonotype. V and J are TRBV9 and TRBJ2-1; TRBD2 agrees at 8 bases. Germline lookup yields CDR1 SGDLS and CDR2 YYNGEE. The CDR3 contains 18 residues. The V gene end was trimmed by 0 bases and the J gene end by 3 bases; junction bases not matched to a gene: 11. The DNA of the CDR3 is TGTGCCAGCAGCGTAGCAGATAGCGGGATTTCACTCTACAATGAGCAGTTCTTC. Translation: CASSVADSGISLYNEQFF.

V usage is TRBV6-5 and J usage is TRBJ2-6, with 12 positions matching TRBD1. The V gene's germline CDR1 is MNHEY and CDR2 SVGAGI. The ends lost 4 bases at V and 2 bases at J; junction bases unmatched: 9. The length of the CDR3 is 19 residues. The CDR3 loop reads CASSSPGQGAVTGANVLTF. CDR3 DNA sequence: TGTGCCAGCAGTTCCCCGGGACAGGGGGCGGTGACTGGGGCCAACGTCCTGACTTTC.

The V gene is TRBV10-3, the J gene TRBJ1-2; tentative D call: TRBD1 (5 bases). CDR3 size: 14 residues. CDR1 is ENHRY and CDR2 is SYGVKD in the germline V gene. Trimming took 4 bases from V and 6 from J, leaving 15 bases between them. In DNA, the CDR3 is TGTGCCATCAGTGGGGGGGGGAGTCTTAATGGCTACACCTTC. Amino acid sequence: CAISGGGSLNGYTF.

This chain joins TRBV12-3 or TRBV12-4 and TRBJ1-6; 7 bases fit TRBD1. V lost 6 bases, J lost 7 bases, and 3 bases stayed unmatched. The CDR3 sequence is 13 residues long. The CDR3 sequence: CASSSGGNSPLHF. The CDR3 DNA follows: TGTGCCAGCAGCTCAGGGGGAAATTCACCCCTCCACTTT.

The chain recombines TRBV12-3 or TRBV12-4 with TRBJ1-4, with D tentatively TRBD1 (5 bases). This CDR3 spans 15 amino acids. The V and J ends lost 6 bases and 4 bases respectively, with 15 bases between them. The CDR3 DNA reads TGTGCCAGCAGAGGCGGGTTTGGGGGTAATGAAAAACTGTTTTTT. This codes for CASRGGFGGNEKLFF.

CDR3 loop: CASAADKIDYEQYF. The CDR3 nucleotides are TGTGCCAGCGCGGCGGACAAAATAGACTACGAGCAGTACTTC. The chain employs TRBV6-6 and TRBJ2-7; D might be TRBD1 (5 bases). Trimming cost V 8 bases and J 3 bases, with 17 bases left between them. Germline loops: CDR1 MNHNY, CDR2 SVGAGI (reference sequence). The CDR3 sequence is 14 residues long.

This clonotype was seen a handful of times. This chain uses TRBV7-8 with TRBJ2-1; D may match TRBD1 or TRBD2 (5 bases each). CDR1 is SGHVS and CDR2 is FQNEAQ in the germline V gene. Trimming shortened V by 5 bases and J by 4 bases, and 15 bases separated the two germline ends. The CDR3 is made up of 15 amino acids. CDR3 DNA: TGTGCCAGCAGCCCCTCCGGGACCAGATACAATGAGCAGTTCTTC. Protein sequence: CASSPSGTRYNEQFF.

At least ten counts were recorded for this clonotype. The rearrangement uses TRBV7-2 and TRBJ2-1, with 7 bases that match TRBD1. After removal of 5 bases from V and 4 bases from J, the junction contained 2 bases not matched to a gene. Germline V CDR1 and CDR2: SGHTA, FQGNSA. This CDR3 has 13 amino acids. CDR3 sequence: CASSPQGYNEQFF. The CDR3 DNA follows: TGTGCCAGCAGCCCACAGGGGTACAATGAGCAGTTCTTC.

V and J are TRBV2 and TRBJ1-2; TRBD1 matches at 7 bases. With V trimmed by 6 bases and J by 8 bases, 12 bases remained unmatched. The CDR3 loop spans 14 amino acids. The germline V gene has CDR1 SNHLY and CDR2 FYNNEI. This CDR3 is CASSDRGLAAGYTF. CDR3 bases: TGTGCCAGCAGCGATAGGGGGCTTGCCGCGGGCTACACCTTC.

This clonotype was observed a handful of times. This chain connects TRBV28 to TRBJ2-7; weak D call: TRBD1 (6 bases). The germline CDR1 and CDR2 sequences are MDHEN and SYDVKM. CDR3 length: 13 amino acids. V was pared by 1 base and J by 7 bases, with 11 bases between. CDR3: CASSLLRQGEQYF. DNA for the CDR3: TGTGCCAGCAGTTTATTGCGGCAGGGGGAGCAGTACTTC.

This clonotype was found a few times. The chain couples TRBV3-1 to TRBJ2-3; TRBD2 matches at 7 bases. V lost 3 bases to trimming and J lost 1 base; unmatched junction nucleotides: 10. Germline CDR1 LGHDT, CDR2 YNNKEL (reference sequence). The CDR3 sequence is 17 residues long. The CDR3 DNA reads as TGTGCCAGCAGCCAGGGGGGGTTGGTTGAAGGCACAGATACGCAGTATTTT. Translating gives CASSQGGLVEGTDTQYF.

The chain uses TRBV20-1 and TRBJ2-1; 7 bases are a match to TRBD2. Germline CDR1 DFQATT, CDR2 SNEGSKA (reference sequence). This CDR3 contains 14 residues. V was clipped by 3 bases and J by 7 bases; unmatched bases: 9. CDR3 amino acids: CSARVAGDSNEQFF. The DNA for the CDR3 is TGCAGTGCTAGGGTTGCGGGAGATAGTAATGAGCAGTTCTTC.

The chain joins TRBV12-3 or TRBV12-4 to TRBJ2-3, with D perhaps matching TRBD2 (5 bases). Trimming took 6 bases from V and 0 from J, leaving 22 bases between them. The CDR3 loop spans 18 amino acids. This CDR3 is CASSMPASQNGSTDTQYF. In nucleotides, the CDR3 is TGTGCCAGCAGCATGCCAGCTAGCCAAAACGGTAGCACAGATACGCAGTATTTT.

Points on this clonotype: A much more abundant neighbour one base away suggests this may be a read error. Because the CDR3's place on the DNA is in doubt, the DNA is left out and the CDR3 is given as listed by TCRdb. V and J are TRBV20-1 and TRBJ1-2; the table's D call TRBD1 went unverified against the DNA. In germline, CDR1 is DFQATT, CDR2 SNEGSKA (reference sequence). From its first to its last residue, the CDR3 has 13 amino acids. This CDR3 reads CSAWTGVGYGNTF.

The chain uses TRBV12-3 or TRBV12-4 and TRBJ2-3, with 9 bases identical to TRBD2. The CDR3 is 15 residues long. The ends lost 5 bases at V and 5 bases at J; junction bases unmatched: 8. This chain's CDR3 is CASSLWTSEEDTQYF. The CDR3 region has the DNA TGTGCCAGCAGTCTATGGACTAGCGAGGAAGATACGCAGTATTTT.

This clonotype came up many times. The chain recombines TRBV27 with TRBJ2-4; TRBD2 agrees at 7 bases. The CDR3 covers 17 residues. In germline, CDR1 is MNHEY, CDR2 SMNVEV (reference sequence). After removal of 5 bases from V and 1 base from J, the junction contained 11 bases not matched to a gene. The CDR3 DNA reads TGTGCCAGCAGTCCCCTTCCCGGGAGGTCCGCCAAAAACATTCAGTACTTC. Its translation: CASSPLPGRSAKNIQYF.

The rearrangement links TRBV12-3 or TRBV12-4 to TRBJ1-1; D is unclear. The V end was cut by 1 base, the J end by 4 bases, with 10 bases between. The length of the CDR3 is 14 residues. Here the CDR3 DNA reads TGTGCCAGCAGTTTAGACATATGGGGCACTGAAGCTTTCTTT. Amino acid sequence: CASSLDIWGTEAFF.

This clonotype was counted ten times or more. The chain employs TRBV12-3 or TRBV12-4 and TRBJ2-2; 10 nucleotides agree with TRBD2. This CDR3 spans 15 amino acids. After removal of 6 bases from V and 2 bases from J, the junction contained 3 bases not matched to a gene. DNA of the CDR3: TGTGCCAGCAGACGGACTAGCGGTAACACCGGGGAGCTGTTTTTT. Translated: CASRRTSGNTGELFF.

The rearrangement links TRBV12-3 or TRBV12-4 to TRBJ2-1, with TRBD1 identical over 7 bases. V lost 6 bases to trimming and J lost 2 bases; unmatched junction nucleotides: 7. CDR3 length: 15 residues. The DNA for the CDR3 is TGTGCCAGCAGCCCGGGACAGCTGACCTACAATGAGCAGTTCTTC. This translates into CASSPGQLTYNEQFF.

This clonotype was seen a handful of times. The chain uses TRBV20-1 and TRBJ2-1; unclear D gene. V gave up 1 base and J gave up 8 bases, with 12 bases separating them. The length of the CDR3 is 13 residues. CDR1 DFQATT and CDR2 SNEGSKA come from the germline V gene (reference sequence). This CDR3 is CSARGLRYDEQFF. CDR3 DNA: TGCAGTGCTAGAGGGCTTAGGTACGATGAGCAGTTCTTC.

The chain has TRBV2 and TRBJ1-3; the match to TRBD1 covers 10 bases. Per the germline V gene, CDR1 is SNHLY and CDR2 is FYNNEI. Trimming cost V 7 bases and J 4 bases; bases outside gene matches: 4. This CDR3 comprises 14 residues. CDR3 protein: CASKTGGTGNTIYF. The DNA for the CDR3 is TGTGCCAGCAAGACAGGGGGCACCGGAAACACCATATATTTT.

This clonotype was counted only a few times. The CDR3 nucleotides read TGTGCCAGCAGCCAAGAGACAGGCGGCGAGCAGTACTTC. As protein: CASSQETGGEQYF. This chain uses TRBV3-1 with TRBJ2-7, with D maybe TRBD1 (6 bases). CDR1 and CDR2 (germline): LGHDT, YNNKEL (reference sequence). There are 13 residues in the CDR3. V was trimmed by 0 bases and J by 6 bases, leaving 9 bases between them.